This T cell receptor beta chain was documented in a study of T cells in tuberculosis. Study context: This South African cohort compared adolescents with or without latent tuberculosis against adults with active tuberculosis.

The CDR3 extends over 13 amino acids. V lost 8 bases and J lost 1, with 11 bases in between. The V gene's germline CDR1 is MDHEN and CDR2 SYDVKM. Study results and limitations: Smaller alpha distances in active tuberculosis partly reflected shorter CDR3-alpha lengths. Cases with active tuberculosis were adults, while controls were adolescents.

Sequencing used immunoSEQ multiplex PCR; TCRdb keeps in-frame clones, though not all of them. This sample has about 20,000 clones, with 75% to 90% found just once. A word on this clone: Its target is unknown.

The sequence was collected from a donor aged 10-29 years with latent tuberculosis or without tuberculosis infection. The chain links TRBV28 to TRBJ1-1; weak D call: TRBD1 (6 bases). The sequencing input was PBMCs. This CDR3 is CASWTDSNTEAFF. CDR3 nucleotides: TGTGCCAGCTGGACAGACTCGAACACTGAAGCTTTCTTT.